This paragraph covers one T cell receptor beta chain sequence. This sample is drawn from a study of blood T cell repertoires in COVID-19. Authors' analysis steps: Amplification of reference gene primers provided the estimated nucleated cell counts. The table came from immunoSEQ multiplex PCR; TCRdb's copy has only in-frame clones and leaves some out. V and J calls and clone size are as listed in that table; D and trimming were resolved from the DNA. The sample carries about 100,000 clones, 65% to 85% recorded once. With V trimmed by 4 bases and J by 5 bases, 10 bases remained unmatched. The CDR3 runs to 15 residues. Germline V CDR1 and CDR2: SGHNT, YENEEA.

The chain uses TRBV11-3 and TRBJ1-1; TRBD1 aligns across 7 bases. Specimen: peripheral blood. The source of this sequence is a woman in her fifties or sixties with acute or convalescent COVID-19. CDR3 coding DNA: TGTGCCAGCAGCTACTCCAGGGGGTATGGGACTGAAGCTTTCTTT. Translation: CASSYSRGYGTEAFF.